Shown below are 10 T cell receptor beta chains from a single sample sequenced in a study of T cell changes during pregnancy in multiple sclerosis. Profiling relied on immunoSEQ multiplex PCR, and the TCRdb table lists in-frame clones only, not all of them. This sample yields around 97,000 clones, of which about 91% are seen a single time; 0.8% to 1% belongs to the top ten. Sequenced here: peripheral blood, sampled after pregnancy. The receptors derive from a female donor with multiple sclerosis, enrolled in a pregnancy study.

The chain couples TRBV7-2 to TRBJ2-2; TRBD2 aligns across 7 bases. V dropped 7 bases and J dropped 0; count of bases not matched to a gene: 8. CDR3 size: 16 residues. Germline CDR1 and CDR2: SGHTA and FQGNSA. The CDR3 DNA is TGTGCCAGCACCCCAGCGGGGCACACGAACACCGGGGAGCTGTTTTTT. Its translation is CASTPAGHTNTGELFF.

The rearrangement uses TRBV9 and TRBJ2-2, with D unresolved. Germline V gene data show CDR1 as SGDLS and CDR2 as YYNGEE. With 5 bases removed from V and 2 bases from J, the gap between germline ends came to 16 bases. The CDR3 is 16 residues long. The CDR3 sequence: CASRTHPVENTGELFF. The CDR3 nucleotides read TGTGCCAGCAGAACGCATCCCGTAGAAAACACCGGGGAGCTGTTTTTT.

V gene TRBV6-6 combines with J gene TRBJ1-1; TRBD1 agrees at 7 bases. Trimming cost V 5 bases and J 1 base; bases outside gene matches: 4. The CDR3 spans 14 residues. Germline CDR1 is MNHNY and CDR2 is SVGAGI (reference sequence). The CDR3 DNA reads TGTGCCAGCAGTACCCGGGACAGGAACACTGAAGCTTTCTTT. Translating gives CASSTRDRNTEAFF.

The J gene is TRBJ2-2, the V gene TRBV9; D is unclear. The CDR3 consists of 12 residues. Germline CDR1 is SGDLS and CDR2 is YYNGEE. V shed 3 bases and J shed 7 bases, with 7 bases lying between them. The CDR3 loop is CASSAGVGELFF. The CDR3 DNA reads as TGTGCCAGCAGCGCGGGTGTCGGGGAGCTGTTTTTT.

This clone has a single count. The chain links TRBV19 to TRBJ2-5; the match to TRBD2 covers 7 bases. Germline V gene data show CDR1 as LNHDA and CDR2 as SQIVND (reference sequence). The J segment lost 4 bases and the V segment lost 9 bases, leaving 20 bases of the junction unmatched. CDR3 length equals 17 residues. The CDR3 nucleotides read TGTGCCAGCTCGTGGGCTGGGGACGGGGGGAGAAGAGAGACCCAGTACTTC. Protein: CASSWAGDGGRRETQYF.

The chain couples TRBV6-5 to TRBJ1-1; a weak D match, TRBD1 (5 bases). The V gene's germline CDR1 is MNHEY and CDR2 SVGAGI. The CDR3 consists of 13 residues. V was clipped by 6 bases and J by 10 bases, with 18 bases between them. For the CDR3, the DNA is TGTGCCAGCAGGCAGGGTTTGGGATCTGTAGCTTTCTTT. Translating gives CASRQGLGSVAFF.

The chain uses TRBV10-3 and TRBJ1-6; a possible D gene is TRBD1 (5 bases). CDR1 ENHRY and CDR2 SYGVKD come from the germline V gene. The CDR3 is 16 residues long. With 10 bases removed from V and 0 bases from J, the gap between germline ends came to 16 bases. CDR3 in amino acids: CASNSLGGSYNSPLHF. The CDR3 DNA is TGTGCCAGCAATTCCCTCGGGGGCTCCTATAATTCACCCCTCCACTTT.

The gene calls are TRBV7-9 and TRBJ1-1; D is unclear. Germline CDR1 is SEHNR and CDR2 is FQNEAQ (reference sequence). Trimming took off 1 base at V and 2 bases at J, with 8 bases between the two ends. The CDR3 totals 14 residues. CDR3 sequence (DNA): TGTGCCAGCAGCTTAGAGACACGAAACACTGAAGCTTTCTTT. It codes for CASSLETRNTEAFF.

The chain uses TRBV10-3 and TRBJ2-5, with D possibly being TRBD2 (6 bases). Germline-derived CDR1 and CDR2 are ENHRY and SYGVKD. Trimming pared 2 bases from V and 7 bases from J, leaving 14 bases between. The CDR3 totals 14 residues. In DNA, the CDR3 is TGTGCCATCAGTGAGCCTAGCGCGGGTGGGACCCAGTACTTC. This sequence encodes CAISEPSAGGTQYF.

This chain connects TRBV5-4 to TRBJ2-3; D is possibly TRBD1 (5 bases). The CDR3 covers 15 residues. Trimming took 6 bases from V and 2 from J, leaving 16 bases between them. CDR1 is SGHNT, CDR2 YYREEE, per germline (reference sequence). CDR3 nucleotides: TGTGCCAGCAACCCGGGCAGGGCTATCACAGATACGCAGTATTTT. It is translated as CASNPGRAITDTQYF.